The 18 T cell receptor beta chains presented below share a single source sample, sequenced in a study of shared clonotypes between healthy human individuals (dated by TCRdb to 2020 to 2021). Library preparation was by the immunoSEQ multiplex PCR assay. In its TCRdb copy, this immuneACCESS table keeps in-frame sequences only and misses some clones. Where compared with another copy, unresolved V genes explain less than half of these, and the others have no known cause. In this sample the table shows roughly 700,000 clones, approximately 74% of which occur a single time. Jointly, the top ten make up less than 2% of the sample. The specimen was memory CD4+ T cells sorted from blood. In the paper's terms, the cell subset or site label means: CD45RA-negative fraction. All receptors come from a woman in her twenties or thirties in good health.

V and J are TRBV19 and TRBJ2-7; 7 bases align to TRBD1. CDR3 length equals 13 residues. Trimming took 7 bases from V and 4 from J; bases not matched to a gene: 7. CDR1 and CDR2 (germline): LNHDA, SQIVND (reference sequence). Here the CDR3 reads CASTKGTAYEQYF. Here the CDR3 DNA reads TGTGCCAGTACTAAGGGGACAGCGTACGAGCAGTACTTC.

V usage is TRBV28 and J usage is TRBJ1-1; TRBD1 is a possible D gene (5 bases). Germline V gene data show CDR1 as MDHEN and CDR2 as SYDVKM. V was pared by 8 bases and J by 4 bases, with 8 bases between. This CDR3 comprises 11 residues. In DNA form, the CDR3 reads TGTGCCAGCCGGGGCACCACTGAAGCTTTCTTT. Its protein is CASRGTTEAFF.

In regard to this clone: Other DNA sequences in this specimen translate into the identical CDR3. The V call is TRBV19, the J call TRBJ2-1; 10 bases map to TRBD2. Germline values: CDR1 LNHDA, CDR2 SQIVND (reference sequence). The CDR3 extends over 15 amino acids. Trimming removed 2 bases from V and 7 bases from J; junction bases left unmatched: 5. CDR3 nucleotide sequence: TGTGCCAGTAGTATACAAGCGGGAGGGCGAAATGAGCAGTTCTTC. Translating gives CASSIQAGGRNEQFF.

This chain links TRBV19 with TRBJ2-7; tentatively, D is TRBD1 (6 bases). Trimming stripped 3 bases from V and 5 bases from J, with 11 bases between. Germline V gives CDR1 LNHDA, CDR2 SQIVND (reference sequence). The CDR3 spans 13 residues. The CDR3 DNA reads as TGTGCCAGTAGTATGGACCACAGGGACGAGCAGTACTTC. Amino acid sequence: CASSMDHRDEQYF.

This clone was seen a handful of times. Sequence at one end of the junction differs from germline and may be a read error. The chain employs TRBV6-1 and TRBJ1-1; 7 bases are a match to TRBD1. Germline V gives CDR1 MNHNS, CDR2 SASEGT. This CDR3 is 12 amino acids long. The CDR3, as DNA: TGTGCCAGCAGTGAATCGGGACAGACCGTTGGGTTT. Its protein product is CASSESGQTVGF.

The J gene is TRBJ2-7, the V gene TRBV6-1; 8 nucleotides match TRBD1. V lost 6 bases, J lost 3 bases, and 7 bases stayed unmatched. The CDR3 consists of 14 residues. CDR1 MNHNS and CDR2 SASEGT come from the germline V gene. The CDR3 region has the DNA TGTGCCAGCAGAACCCGGACAGGGTACTACGAGCAGTACTTC. This gives the protein CASRTRTGYYEQYF.

This clone showed up just once. The rearrangement joins TRBV5-1 to TRBJ2-3, with TRBD2 identical over 12 bases. CDR1 is SGHRS and CDR2 is YFSETQ in the germline V gene. CDR3 length: 17 amino acids. The J segment lost 3 bases and the V segment lost 3 bases, leaving 8 bases of the junction unmatched. CDR3: CASSSGTTSGRTDTQYF. The CDR3, as DNA: TGCGCCAGCAGCTCGGGGACGACTAGCGGGAGAACAGATACGCAGTATTTT.

The chain uses TRBV14 and TRBJ2-2; 7 bases match TRBD1. CDR3 length: 15 residues. CDR1 is SGHDN and CDR2 is FVKESK in the germline V gene. V dropped 5 bases and J dropped 6; count of bases not matched to a gene: 9. CDR3 loop: CASSLQGWPSGELFF. DNA of the CDR3: TGTGCCAGCAGCTTACAGGGGTGGCCTTCCGGGGAGCTGTTTTTT.

The chain is built from TRBV7-6 and TRBJ2-6; tentative D call: TRBD1 (5 bases). CDR1 SGHVS and CDR2 FNYEAQ come from the germline V gene. Trimming stripped 5 bases from V and 3 bases from J, with 5 bases between. CDR3 length: 13 residues. CDR3 sequence (DNA): TGTGCCAGCAGCCAGGGTGGGGCCAACGTCCTGACTTTC. Protein sequence: CASSQGGANVLTF.

This chain joins TRBV7-5 and TRBJ2-5; the table's D call TRBD2 went unverified against the DNA. TRBV7-5 is a known pseudogene. This CDR3 is 12 amino acids long. For the CDR3, the DNA is TGTGTCAGAAGCCCCCGGTTAGCGACCCAGTACTTC. This sequence encodes CVRSPRLATQYF.

Many counts were recorded for this clone. Different DNA sequences within this sample yield the same CDR3. This chain connects TRBV5-1 to TRBJ2-1; 9 bases align to TRBD2. The CDR3 runs to 15 residues. CDR1 is SGHRS and CDR2 is YFSETQ in the germline V gene. V lost 1 base, J lost 2 bases, and 1 base stayed unmatched. The CDR3 DNA is TGCGCCAGCAGCTTGTCTAGCGGGGCCTACAATGAGCAGTTCTTC. The encoded protein is CASSLSSGAYNEQFF.

The chain has TRBV2 and TRBJ1-1, with D hard to call. In germline, CDR1 is SNHLY, CDR2 FYNNEI. CDR3 size: 14 residues. Trimming removed 5 bases from V and 5 bases from J, with 15 bases in between. The CDR3, as DNA: TGTGCCAGCAGTCCGGAGAGGGTTAGGACTGAAGCTTTCTTT. Amino acids: CASSPERVRTEAFF.

The chain employs TRBV10-3 and TRBJ2-7, with a weak D call TRBD1 (6 bases). CDR3 length equals 16 residues. CDR1 and CDR2 from the germline V gene are ENHRY and SYGVKD. V was cut by 6 bases and J by 2 bases, with 20 bases left in between. CDR3 sequence (DNA): TGTGCCATCAGGGATTCTACAGGGAAAGGGGCCTACGAGCAGTACTTC. Translated: CAIRDSTGKGAYEQYF.

The chain combines TRBV28 with TRBJ2-3; 10 bases align to TRBD1. Germline values: CDR1 MDHEN, CDR2 SYDVKM. The CDR3 totals 18 residues. The junction had 9 bases not matched to a gene; V was cut back by 0 bases and J by 3 bases. CDR3 amino acids: CASSLWGPRDRGTDTQYF. CDR3 bases: TGTGCCAGCAGTTTATGGGGCCCCCGGGACAGGGGTACAGATACGCAGTATTTT.

The rearrangement links TRBV19 to TRBJ1-5; no reliable D call. This CDR3 has 13 amino acids. CDR1 is LNHDA, CDR2 SQIVND, per germline (reference sequence). V was pared by 4 bases and J by 2 bases, with 6 bases between. CDR3 DNA: TGTGCCAGTAGTAAGGGTGGCAATCAGCCCCAGCATTTT. Translating gives CASSKGGNQPQHF.

The V gene is TRBV18, the J gene TRBJ2-2, with 7 bases aligning to TRBD1. Germline loops: CDR1 KGHSH, CDR2 LQKENI. The V and J ends lost 3 bases and 3 bases, in that order; junction bases with no gene match: 7. CDR3 length: 16 residues. CDR3 protein: CASSPRSGGDTGELFF. CDR3 in DNA: TGTGCCAGCTCACCGCGTTCAGGGGGAGACACCGGGGAGCTGTTTTTT.

The chain has TRBV27 and TRBJ1-5, with TRBD1 as a possible D gene (5 bases). Trimming left V 1 base short and J 5 bases short, with 9 bases between. CDR1 and CDR2 (germline): MNHEY, SMNVEV (reference sequence). The CDR3 covers 14 residues. CDR3 bases: TGTGCCAGCAGTTTATTGGGAGGGGATCAGCCCCAGCATTTT. Residues: CASSLLGGDQPQHF.

The chain couples TRBV5-1 to TRBJ2-1; tentatively, D is TRBD2 (6 bases). The CDR3 sequence is 16 residues long. Trimming pared 1 base from V and 0 bases from J, leaving 11 bases between. Germline lookup yields CDR1 SGHRS and CDR2 YFSETQ. As DNA, the CDR3 is TGCGCCAGCAGCTTGAGGGGACTCACCTCCTACAATGAGCAGTTCTTC. It specifies CASSLRGLTSYNEQFF.